The 30 T cell receptor beta chains given below trace back to one sample, sequenced in a study of radiotherapy plus CTLA-4 blockade in lung cancer. The assay was immunoSEQ multiplex PCR, and TCRdb's table has in-frame clones only and misses some. The data hold approximately 47,000 clones, with 75% to 85% observed a single time. Sequences were derived from peripheral blood, sampled from a patient treated with radiotherapy plus ipilimumab. These receptors all stem from a human donor with non-small cell lung cancer who had stable disease on radiotherapy plus ipilimumab.

The chain is built from TRBV7-3 and TRBJ2-5; 7 bases map to TRBD2. With 0 bases clipped from V and 5 bases from J, the junction kept 6 bases outside the gene matches. This CDR3 spans 15 amino acids. Germline CDR1 SGHTA, CDR2 FQGTGA. The CDR3 spells CASSLTAGLYETQYF. In DNA form, the CDR3 reads TGTGCCAGCAGCTTAACAGCGGGATTATATGAGACCCAGTACTTC.

CDR3 in DNA: TGTGCCAGCAGCGTCTTTCAGGGGACTAATGAAAAACTGTTTTTT. Protein product: CASSVFQGTNEKLFF. The rearrangement links TRBV9 to TRBJ1-4, with D possibly being TRBD1 (6 bases). The germline V gene has CDR1 SGDLS and CDR2 YYNGEE. Trimming pared 2 bases from V and 2 bases from J, leaving 10 bases between. There are 15 residues in the CDR3.

The chain carries TRBV2 and TRBJ1-2; a possible D gene is TRBD1 (6 bases). Germline CDR1 is SNHLY and CDR2 is FYNNEI. With 3 bases removed from V and 6 bases from J, the gap between germline ends came to 11 bases. This CDR3 region has 13 residues. The CDR3 region is CASSDNRANGYTF. In DNA form, the CDR3 reads TGTGCCAGCAGTGATAACAGGGCTAATGGCTACACCTTC. The entire variable domain, with the rest obtained from reference TRBV2 and TRBJ1-2, is as follows: EPEVTQTPSHQVTQMGQEVILRCVPISNHLYFYWYRQILGQKVEFLVSFYNNEISEKSEIFDDQFSVERPDGSNFTLKIRSTKLEDSAMYFCASSDNRANGYTFGSGTRLTVV.

V and J are TRBV7-2 and TRBJ1-5, with no clear D. From germline, CDR1 is SGHTA and CDR2 FQGNSA. This CDR3 has 13 residues. The V end was cut by 5 bases, the J end by 3 bases, with 8 bases between. The CDR3 nucleotides are TGTGCCAGCAGCCCAAGCGCCAATCAGCCCCAGCATTTT. It is translated as CASSPSANQPQHF.

The chain combines TRBV28 with TRBJ2-7; 12 nucleotides agree with TRBD2. V lost 0 bases and J lost 3; bases outside the gene matches: 0. CDR3 length: 15 residues. CDR1 and CDR2 (germline): MDHEN, SYDVKM. CDR3 sequence: CASSLWTSGSYEQYF. CDR3 nucleotides: TGTGCCAGCAGTTTATGGACTAGCGGGAGCTACGAGCAGTACTTC.

The CDR3 loop is CAGQRTGGNEQYF. The DNA of the CDR3 is TGTGCCGGACAAAGGACAGGGGGCAACGAGCAGTACTTC. The genes are TRBV6-5 and TRBJ2-7; TRBD1 aligns across 11 bases. The CDR3 is made up of 13 amino acids. The V gene end was trimmed by 11 bases and the J gene end by 5 bases; junction bases not matched to a gene: 8. Germline V gene data show CDR1 as MNHEY and CDR2 as SVGAGI.

The chain carries TRBV7-2 and TRBJ1-2, with D possibly TRBD1 on 5 matching bases. Germline CDR1 SGHTA, CDR2 FQGNSA. V lost 0 bases, J lost 6 bases, and 5 bases lay in between. The CDR3 has 12 residues. The CDR3: CASSLAGDGYTF. The CDR3 DNA reads TGTGCCAGCAGCTTAGCAGGGGATGGCTACACCTTC.

V is TRBV20-1 and J is TRBJ1-2, with 7 bases fitting TRBD1. The CDR3 is made up of 11 amino acids. Trimming removed 6 bases from V and 4 bases from J; junction bases left unmatched: 2. Germline CDR1 reads DFQATT; CDR2 reads SNEGSKA (reference sequence). The CDR3 sequence is CSAAGGYGYTF. In DNA form, the CDR3 reads TGCAGTGCGGCAGGGGGCTATGGCTACACCTTC.

The chain carries TRBV28 and TRBJ2-5; D is unclear. The germline V gene has CDR1 MDHEN and CDR2 SYDVKM. The length of the CDR3 is 13 residues. The V end was cut by 4 bases, the J end by 5 bases, with 11 bases between. CDR3 bases: TGTGCCAGCAGTTGGGCGCCTCGGGAGACCCAGTACTTC. Translating gives CASSWAPRETQYF. Using reference TRBV28 and TRBJ2-5 for the parts outside the CDR3, the full variable domain is DVKVTQSSRYLVKRTGEKVFLECVQDMDHENMFWYRQDPGLGLRLIYFSYDVKMKEKGDIPEGYSVSREKKERFSLILESASTNQTSMYLCASSWAPRETQYFGPGTRLLVL.

The chain is built from TRBV7-2 and TRBJ1-2, with D unresolved. The CDR3 runs 13 residues. Trimming left V 1 base short and J 4 bases short, with 7 bases between. Germline CDR1 is SGHTA and CDR2 is FQGNSA. As DNA, the CDR3 is TGTGCCAGCAGCTTAGGGACTGCCTATGGCTACACCTTC. Its translation: CASSLGTAYGYTF.

The chain recombines TRBV10-3 with TRBJ2-7; 11 positions agree with TRBD1. Germline CDR1 and CDR2: ENHRY and SYGVKD. CDR3 size: 14 residues. V lost 3 bases to trimming and J lost 4 bases; unmatched junction nucleotides: 2. The CDR3 is CAISDRDRGYEQYF. The CDR3 DNA sequence: TGTGCCATCAGTGACCGGGACAGGGGGTACGAGCAGTACTTC.

The rearrangement links TRBV7-2 to TRBJ2-7; 8 nucleotides agree with TRBD2. There are 13 residues in the CDR3. Germline CDR1 SGHTA, CDR2 FQGNSA. Trimming at V came to 7 bases and at J to 3 bases, leaving 5 bases not matched to a gene. The CDR3, as DNA: TGTGCCAGCATTCGGGAGGGAGGCTACGAGCAGTACTTC. Translated: CASIREGGYEQYF.

This CDR3 reads CASSFPANTGELFF. Written as DNA, the CDR3 is TGTGCCAGCAGCTTTCCCGCGAACACCGGGGAGCTGTTTTTT. J is TRBJ2-2 and V is TRBV7-8; D is uncertain. The CDR3 extends over 14 amino acids. Germline assignment: CDR1 SGHVS and CDR2 FQNEAQ. The V and J ends lost 3 bases and 0 bases respectively, with 5 bases between them.

The CDR3 reads CASWSGRASDEQFF. The CDR3 DNA is TGTGCCAGCTGGAGCGGGAGGGCCTCGGATGAGCAGTTCTTC. The chain employs TRBV6-5 and TRBJ2-1; 10 bases align to TRBD2. The CDR3 covers 14 residues. V gave up 8 bases and J gave up 8 bases; unmatched junction bases: 9. Per the germline V gene, CDR1 is MNHEY and CDR2 is SVGAGI.

The chain employs TRBV10-2 and TRBJ2-3; possibly TRBD1 for D (6 bases). CDR1 WSHSY and CDR2 SAAADI come from the germline V gene. The CDR3 runs to 13 residues. V was shortened by 6 bases and J by 4 bases, with 11 bases between the two germline ends. CDR3 nucleotides: TGCGCCAGCAGCCAGGGGACCGCAGATACGCAGTATTTT. It is translated as CASSQGTADTQYF.

This clone was counted once. This sequence joins TRBV4-3 and TRBJ2-2, with TRBD2 identical over 9 bases. Losses at the gene ends were 0 bases for V and 7 bases for J; bases not matched to a gene: 9. This CDR3 region has 17 residues. From germline, CDR1 is LGHNA and CDR2 YSLEER. CDR3 in amino acids: CASSQENSGRINGELFF. The CDR3 nucleotides read TGCGCCAGCAGCCAAGAAAATAGCGGGAGAATAAACGGGGAGCTGTTTTTT.

The chain joins TRBV19 to TRBJ1-2; D gene ambiguous. Germline V gives CDR1 LNHDA, CDR2 SQIVND (reference sequence). This CDR3 has 16 amino acids. The ends were cut back, 7 bases at V and 2 bases at J, with 20 bases in the middle. The CDR3 sequence is CASIPSAGQFNYGYTF. CDR3 DNA sequence: TGTGCCAGTATCCCTTCAGCGGGCCAGTTCAACTATGGCTACACCTTC.

The rearrangement joins TRBV5-6 to TRBJ2-5; D gene unclear. V was trimmed by 0 bases and J by 7 bases, leaving 4 bases between them. The CDR3 has 11 residues. Germline CDR1 and CDR2: SGHDT and YYEEEE. CDR3 protein: CASSLERTQYF. CDR3 bases: TGTGCCAGCAGCTTGGAGAGGACCCAGTACTTC.

The V and J genes are TRBV7-2 and TRBJ1-2; 8 bases fit TRBD1. V lost 5 bases and J lost 7; bases outside the gene matches: 9. Per the germline V gene, CDR1 is SGHTA and CDR2 is FQGNSA. The CDR3 length is 14 residues. CDR3 residues: CASSRRQGQGGYTF. The CDR3 coding sequence is TGTGCCAGCAGCCGCCGACAGGGGCAGGGTGGCTACACCTTC.

There are a few counts of this clone. The chain combines TRBV7-2 with TRBJ2-7; the D gene is possibly TRBD2 (6 bases). The length of the CDR3 is 14 residues. V dropped 7 bases and J dropped 2 bases, with 15 bases sitting between them. In germline, CDR1 is SGHTA, CDR2 FQGNSA. CDR3 in DNA: TGTGCCAGCAAGCCGGGGGACCAACCCTACGAGCAGTACTTC. It translates to CASKPGDQPYEQYF.

The chain couples TRBV18 to TRBJ2-7; D may be TRBD1 (5 bases). CDR3 length: 13 residues. CDR1 is KGHSH, CDR2 LQKENI, per germline. Trimming cost V 3 bases and J 2 bases, with 8 bases left between them. The CDR3 DNA reads TGTGCCAGCTCACCGGACATTCCCTACGAGCAGTACTTC. Translation: CASSPDIPYEQYF.

This chain uses TRBV7-3 with TRBJ2-1; D might be TRBD2 (6 bases). Trimming shortened V by 3 bases and J by 7 bases, and 13 bases separated the two germline ends. Germline V gives CDR1 SGHTA, CDR2 FQGTGA. The CDR3 is 14 residues long. CDR3 residues: CASSFQREPNEQFF. Written as DNA, the CDR3 is TGTGCCAGCAGCTTTCAACGGGAGCCGAATGAGCAGTTCTTC.

This clone was seen a handful of times. V and J are TRBV5-1 and TRBJ2-2; 7 nucleotides match TRBD2. The trim removed 1 base at V and 2 bases at J, leaving 5 bases unmatched. CDR1 SGHRS and CDR2 YFSETQ come from the germline V gene. The CDR3 has 16 residues. The CDR3 coding sequence is TGCGCCAGCAGCTTGACCGGGACTACAAACACCGGGGAGCTGTTTTTT. This gives the protein CASSLTGTTNTGELFF.

The chain recombines TRBV2 with TRBJ2-5; D not resolved. CDR3 size: 12 residues. V was clipped by 7 bases and J by 2 bases, with 8 bases between them. CDR1 is SNHLY, CDR2 FYNNEI, per germline. The CDR3 region has the DNA TGTGCCAGCACCTGGGCACAAGAGACCCAGTACTTC. Protein product: CASTWAQETQYF.

The gene calls are TRBV18 and TRBJ2-5, with D perhaps matching TRBD2 (5 bases). The CDR3 contains 15 residues. Trimming pared 0 bases from V and 1 base from J, leaving 9 bases between. Germline CDR1 is KGHSH and CDR2 is LQKENI. The CDR3: CASSPPDGVQETQYF. In DNA, the CDR3 is TGTGCCAGCTCACCACCAGACGGGGTCCAAGAGACCCAGTACTTC. Full variable domain (missing parts from reference TRBV18 and TRBJ2-5): NAGVMQNPRHLVRRRGQEARLRCSPMKGHSHVYWYRQLPEEGLKFMVYLQKENIIDESGMPKERFSAEFPKEGPSILRIQQVVRGDSAAYFCASSPPDGVQETQYFGPGTRLLVL.

For the CDR3, the DNA is TGCAGTGCCACGCGGAACACTGAAGCTTTCTTT. Translated: CSATRNTEAFF. This rearrangement joins TRBV20-1 to TRBJ1-1; D not resolved. Germline V gene sequence: CDR1 DFQATT, CDR2 SNEGSKA (reference sequence). This CDR3 contains 11 residues. The ends were cut back, 6 bases at V and 1 base at J, with 6 bases in the middle.

This chain joins TRBV18 and TRBJ1-1; TRBD1 matches 7 bases. Germline values: CDR1 KGHSH, CDR2 LQKENI. V lost 4 bases to trimming and J lost 3 bases; unmatched junction nucleotides: 2. CDR3 length equals 13 residues. CDR3 sequence: CASSRDRDTEAFF. The CDR3, as DNA: TGTGCCAGCTCACGAGACAGGGACACTGAAGCTTTCTTT.

The chain combines TRBV5-1 with TRBJ1-1; TRBD1 aligns across 10 bases. This CDR3 region has 15 residues. J lost 4 bases, V lost 4 bases, and 7 bases had no gene match. Germline V gene sequence: CDR1 SGHRS, CDR2 YFSETQ. CDR3 protein: CASSLRQGAATEAFF. CDR3 bases: TGCGCCAGCAGCCTCCGACAGGGGGCGGCCACTGAAGCTTTCTTT.

The chain employs TRBV28 and TRBJ2-7; TRBD2 matches 9 bases. CDR1 and CDR2 from the germline V gene are MDHEN and SYDVKM. Trimming took 5 bases from V and 4 from J; bases not matched to a gene: 12. The CDR3 has 16 amino acids. CDR3 bases: TGTGCCAGCAGTCAACGGGCGGGAGGGAAAAAATACGAGCAGTACTTC. Translation gives CASSQRAGGKKYEQYF.

The rearrangement uses TRBV2 and TRBJ2-3; 8 nucleotides match TRBD2. V gave up 2 bases and J gave up 3 bases; unmatched junction bases: 4. The CDR3 has 15 amino acids. Per germline, CDR1 SNHLY and CDR2 FYNNEI. CDR3 in amino acids: CASSERAGGTDTQYF. The DNA for the CDR3 is TGTGCCAGCAGTGAAAGGGCGGGAGGTACAGATACGCAGTATTTT.